The clone carrying this T cell receptor beta chain came up a few times. The sample originates from a study of blood T cell repertoires in COVID-19. The repertoire was sequenced with immunoSEQ multiplex PCR; TCRdb's copy has only in-frame clones and lacks some. The table lists 150,000 or so clones, around 90% of them singletons. The receptor was isolated from a man aged 60 to 69 with acute or convalescent COVID-19. Source material: peripheral blood.

For the CDR3, the DNA is TGTGCCAGCAGTGAAGCTGGACAGTATAATTCACCCCTCCACTTT. Its translation: CASSEAGQYNSPLHF. The chain recombines TRBV6-1 with TRBJ1-6; D perhaps matches TRBD1 (6 bases). Germline lookup yields CDR1 MNHNS and CDR2 SASEGT. This CDR3 has 15 amino acids. Deletions cut 0 bases from V and 4 bases from J, with 7 bases between.